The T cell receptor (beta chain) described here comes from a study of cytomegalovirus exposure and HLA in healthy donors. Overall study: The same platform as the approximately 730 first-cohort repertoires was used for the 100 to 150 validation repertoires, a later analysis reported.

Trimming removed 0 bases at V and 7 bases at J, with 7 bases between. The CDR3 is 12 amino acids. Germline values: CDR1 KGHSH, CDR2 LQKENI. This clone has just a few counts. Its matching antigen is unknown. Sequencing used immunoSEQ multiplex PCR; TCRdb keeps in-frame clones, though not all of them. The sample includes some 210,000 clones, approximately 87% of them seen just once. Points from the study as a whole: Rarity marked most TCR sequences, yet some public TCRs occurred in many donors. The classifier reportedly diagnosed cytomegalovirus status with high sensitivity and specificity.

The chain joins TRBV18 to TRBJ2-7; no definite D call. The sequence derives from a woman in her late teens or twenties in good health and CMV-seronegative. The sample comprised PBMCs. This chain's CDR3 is CASSPPAREQYF. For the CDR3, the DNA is TGTGCCAGCTCACCACCGGCCCGGGAGCAGTACTTC.